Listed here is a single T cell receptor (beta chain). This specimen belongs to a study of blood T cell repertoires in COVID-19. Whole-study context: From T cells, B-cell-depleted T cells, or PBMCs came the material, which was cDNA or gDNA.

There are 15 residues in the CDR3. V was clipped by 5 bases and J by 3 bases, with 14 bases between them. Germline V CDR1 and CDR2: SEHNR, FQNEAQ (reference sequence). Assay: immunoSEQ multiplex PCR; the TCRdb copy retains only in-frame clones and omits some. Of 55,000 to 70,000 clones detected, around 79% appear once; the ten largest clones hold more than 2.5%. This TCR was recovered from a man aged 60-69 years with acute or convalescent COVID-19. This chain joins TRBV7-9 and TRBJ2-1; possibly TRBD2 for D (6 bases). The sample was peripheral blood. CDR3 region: CASSNSGPYYNEQFF. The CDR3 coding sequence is TGTGCCAGCAGCAATAGCGGTCCTTACTACAATGAGCAGTTCTTC.